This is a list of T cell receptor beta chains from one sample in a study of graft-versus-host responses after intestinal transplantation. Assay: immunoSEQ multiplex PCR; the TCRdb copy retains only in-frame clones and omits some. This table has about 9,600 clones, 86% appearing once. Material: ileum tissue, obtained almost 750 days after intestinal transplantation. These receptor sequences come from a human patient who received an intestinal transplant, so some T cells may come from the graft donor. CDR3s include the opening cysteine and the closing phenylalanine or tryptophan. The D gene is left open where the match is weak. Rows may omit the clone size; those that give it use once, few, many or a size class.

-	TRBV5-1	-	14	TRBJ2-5	CASSLGGTQETQYF	TGCGCCAGCAGCTTGGGAGGCACTCAAGAGACCCAGTACTTC
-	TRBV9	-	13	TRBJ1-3	CASSAYSGNTIYF	TGTGCCAGCAGCGCCTACTCTGGAAACACCATATATTTT
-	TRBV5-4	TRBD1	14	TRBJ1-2	CASSWTGRVYGYTF	TGTGCCAGCAGCTGGACAGGGAGGGTTTATGGCTACACCTTC
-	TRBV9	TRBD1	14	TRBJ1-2	CASSGLTGSYGYTF	TGTGCCAGCAGCGGGTTGACAGGGAGCTATGGCTACACCTTC
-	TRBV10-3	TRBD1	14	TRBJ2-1	CAIKEQGTRNEQFF	TGTGCCATCAAGGAACAGGGGACAAGAAATGAGCAGTTCTTC
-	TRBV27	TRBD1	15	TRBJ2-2	CASSWFGQGARELFF	TGTGCCAGCAGTTGGTTCGGACAGGGGGCTCGGGAGCTGTTTTTT
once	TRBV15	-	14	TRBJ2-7	CATSNYGGAGEQYF	TGTGCCACCAGCAATTACGGGGGCGCGGGGGAGCAGTACTTC
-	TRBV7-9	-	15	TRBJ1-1	CASSLGFIQNTEAFF	TGTGCCAGCAGCTTGGGATTTATACAGAACACTGAAGCTTTCTTT
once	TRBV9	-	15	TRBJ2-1	CASSVVGGSYNEQFF	TGTGCCAGCAGCGTAGTGGGCGGTTCCTACAATGAGCAGTTCTTC
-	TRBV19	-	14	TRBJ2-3	CASSPSGGTDTQYF	TGTGCCAGTAGCCCGTCGGGTGGCACAGATACGCAGTATTTT
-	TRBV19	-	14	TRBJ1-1	CASSNGQRTAEAFF	TGTGCCAGTAGCAACGGACAGCGGACCGCTGAAGCTTTCTTT
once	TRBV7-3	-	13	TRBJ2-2	CASSLGGHRELFF	TGTGCCAGCAGCTTAGGGGGTCACCGGGAGCTGTTTTTT
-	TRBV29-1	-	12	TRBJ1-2	CSAPGQGYGYTF	TGCAGCGCTCCGGGGCAGGGGTACGGCTACACCTTC
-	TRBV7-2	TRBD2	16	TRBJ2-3	CASSSWGEGHTDTQYF	TGTGCCAGCAGTTCGTGGGGGGAGGGCCACACAGATACGCAGTATTTT
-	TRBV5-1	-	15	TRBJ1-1	CASSLAGQMNTEAFF	TGCGCCAGCAGCTTGGCTGGACAAATGAACACTGAAGCTTTCTTT
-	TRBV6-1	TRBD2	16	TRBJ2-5	CASSQVAGGLGETQYF	TGTGCCAGCAGTCAAGTAGCGGGGGGCCTCGGTGAGACCCAGTACTTC
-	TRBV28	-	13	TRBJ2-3	CASSFDGTDTQYF	TGTGCCAGCAGTTTCGACGGCACAGATACGCAGTATTTT
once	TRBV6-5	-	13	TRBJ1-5	CASSPQGNQPQHF	TGTGCCAGCAGCCCTCAAGGTAATCAGCCCCAGCATTTT
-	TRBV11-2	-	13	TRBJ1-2	CASSPVQGLGYTF	TGTGCCAGCAGCCCCGTCCAGGGGCTCGGCTACACCTTC
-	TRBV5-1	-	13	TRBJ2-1	CASSLGTYNEQFF	TGCGCCAGCAGCTTGGGGACCTACAATGAGCAGTTCTTC
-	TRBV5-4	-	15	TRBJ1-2	CASSLAGRNGYGYTF	TGTGCCAGCAGCTTGGCAGGGAGAAATGGCTATGGCTACACCTTC
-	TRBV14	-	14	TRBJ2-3	CASSQVRVADTQYF	TGTGCCAGCAGCCAAGTCAGGGTAGCAGATACGCAGTATTTT
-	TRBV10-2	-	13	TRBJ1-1	CASSEPGQYGAFF	TGCGCCAGCAGTGAGCCCGGACAGTACGGGGCTTTCTTT
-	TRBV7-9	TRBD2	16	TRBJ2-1	CASSLRTSGKYNEQFF	TGTGCCAGCAGCCTCAGGACTAGCGGGAAATACAATGAGCAGTTCTTC
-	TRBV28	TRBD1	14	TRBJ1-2	CASSPHQGAGGYTF	TGTGCCAGCAGCCCTCATCAGGGGGCTGGCGGCTACACCTTC
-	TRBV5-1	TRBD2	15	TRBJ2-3	CASSLRAGGGDTQYF	TGCGCCAGCAGCTTGCGAGCGGGAGGTGGGGATACGCAGTATTTT
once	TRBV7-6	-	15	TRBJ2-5	CASNPQGGGQETQYF	TGTGCCAGCAACCCGCAAGGGGGGGGACAAGAGACCCAGTACTTC
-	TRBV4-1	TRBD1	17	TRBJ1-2	CASSQEGTGERHYGYTF	TGCGCCAGCAGCCAAGAAGGAACAGGGGAGCGCCATTATGGCTACACCTTC
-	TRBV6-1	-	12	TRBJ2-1	CASSAMSDEQFF	TGTGCCAGCAGTGCGATGTCAGATGAGCAGTTCTTC
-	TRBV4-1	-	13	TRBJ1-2	CASSHPDYYGYTF	TGCGCCAGCAGCCACCCCGACTACTATGGCTACACCTTC